The clone carrying this T cell receptor (beta chain) occurred a few times. The antigen is not known. V lost 3 bases to trimming and J lost 8 bases; unmatched junction nucleotides: 8. CDR1 and CDR2 from the germline V gene are SGDLS and YYNGEE. The CDR3 runs 14 residues. Donors were all healthy Caucasians. This record belongs to a study of identical twins. General observations from the study: Whereas memory repertoires showed no such difference, abundant cord blood beta clonotypes carried fewer insertions. Excess sharing between twins was weaker in beta out-of-frame sequences.

After template switching added a universal primer site, the resulting cDNA carried unique molecular identifiers. TCRdb reprocessed the 5' RACE reads via MiXCR and lists one record per CDR3 protein. The profile shows under 300,000 distinct CDR3 sequences, 11% to 15% of them singletons. This TCR derives from a woman aged 18-29 years in good health. The specimen sequenced was memory (CD45RO+) T cells sorted from blood. The rearrangement links TRBV9 to TRBJ2-1, with 7 bases fitting TRBD2. The CDR3 loop is CASSARGEGHEQFF. CDR3 nucleotides: TGTGCCAGCAGCGCCCGGGGGGAGGGGCATGAGCAGTTCTTC.